This T cell receptor (beta chain) was identified during a study of shared clonotypes between healthy human individuals. Across the study: Samples came from two female and three male donors aged 18 to 49.

Study processing details: As immunoSEQ supplied junction-only sequences (without quality scores), filtering differed. TCRdb keeps only in-frame clones here, not all; method: immunoSEQ multiplex PCR. The DNA gave D and trimming, while V, J and clone size come from that table. The sample holds under 2.5 million clones; 85% to 95% are singletons and the top ten take 0.3% to 0.4%. There are 16 residues in the CDR3. The V end was cut by 3 bases, the J end by 4 bases, with 17 bases between. Germline CDR1 MDHEN, CDR2 SYDVKM. The sequence came from a man between 18 and 29 years old in good health. Some clones in this sample may be carry-over from other donors' samples. Sample: naive CD4+ T cells from PBMCs. Subset here: CD45RA+ positively selected. The chain employs TRBV28 and TRBJ2-3; D gene ambiguous. The CDR3 spells CASSFRGRGSADTQYF. For the CDR3, the DNA is TGTGCCAGCAGTTTCCGCGGTCGAGGTTCAGCAGATACGCAGTATTTT.